Listed here are 32 T cell receptor beta chains from one sample, sequenced in a study of T-cell reconstitution after alpha-beta-depleted transplantation in children. Using unique molecular identifiers, the investigators prepared the TCRbeta library. One entry per CDR3 protein results from TCRdb running MiXCR on the PCR reads. The sample has hundreds of thousands of distinct CDR3 sequences, 10% to 15% seen once; the top ten hold about 2.2%. This sample comprised PBMCs, mostly from graft donor cells, obtained 360 days after TCRalphabeta/CD19-depleted stem cell transplant. The origin of the receptors is a male patient aged 10 to 17 who had a stem cell transplant for acute myeloid leukemia, so the T cells may come from the graft donor.

This clonotype has just a few counts. This rearrangement joins TRBV20-1 to TRBJ2-3; D gene ambiguous. Germline CDR1 is DFQATT and CDR2 is SNEGSKA (reference sequence). Trimming pared 3 bases from V and 0 bases from J, leaving 7 bases between. The CDR3 runs 13 residues. This chain's CDR3 is CSASGPSTDTQYF. The CDR3 DNA follows: TGCAGTGCTAGCGGTCCTAGCACAGATACGCAGTATTTT.

This clonotype was seen a few times. This chain joins TRBV20-1 and TRBJ2-1; D is perhaps TRBD2 (6 bases). Trimming cost V 1 base and J 6 bases, with 16 bases left between them. Germline V CDR1 and CDR2: DFQATT, SNEGSKA (reference sequence). The CDR3 spans 15 residues. CDR3 residues: CSARGMTRAGNEQFF. The CDR3 DNA follows: TGCAGTGCTAGAGGAATGACTAGAGCGGGCAATGAGCAGTTCTTC.

This clonotype was counted ten times or more. The chain joins TRBV29-1 to TRBJ2-6; a weak D match, TRBD2 (5 bases). Trimming shortened V by 3 bases and J by 2 bases, and 5 bases separated the two germline ends. Germline assignment: CDR1 SQVTM and CDR2 ANQGSEA. CDR3 size: 13 residues. CDR3 loop: CSVDGAGANVLTF. The CDR3 DNA reads as TGCAGCGTTGACGGGGCTGGGGCCAACGTCCTGACTTTC.

The sample holds many counts of this clonotype. Germline is not matched at one junction end, which may reflect a read error. The CDR3 here is CASSLGASSYNEQFF. Written as DNA, the CDR3 is TGTGCCAGCAGCTTAGGAGCTAGCTCCTACAATGAGCAGTTCTTC. The V and J genes are TRBV5-1 and TRBJ2-1, with D uncertain. The CDR3 has 15 amino acids. CDR1 and CDR2 (germline): SGHRS, YFSETQ.

There are many counts of this clonotype. The chain joins TRBV28 to TRBJ2-2; D is unclear. The V and J ends lost 3 bases and 5 bases respectively, with 10 bases between them. This CDR3 spans 14 amino acids. The germline V gene has CDR1 MDHEN and CDR2 SYDVKM. CDR3: CASSFSRATGELFF. The DNA for the CDR3 is TGTGCCAGCAGTTTTTCAAGGGCGACCGGGGAGCTGTTTTTT.

This clonotype was recorded a few times. V gene TRBV19 combines with J gene TRBJ1-1; no clear D gene. With 3 bases removed from V and 1 base from J, the gap between germline ends came to 12 bases. Germline CDR1 reads LNHDA; CDR2 reads SQIVND (reference sequence). The CDR3 spans 15 residues. CDR3 sequence: CASSIEWGRNTEAFF. The CDR3 nucleotides are TGTGCCAGTAGTATTGAATGGGGTCGGAACACTGAAGCTTTCTTT.

V usage is TRBV7-9 and J usage is TRBJ2-7; maybe TRBD1 (5 bases). The V gene lost 0 bases and the J gene lost 3 bases, with 9 bases spanning the gap. The CDR3 covers 14 residues. Per the germline V gene, CDR1 is SEHNR and CDR2 is FQNEAQ (reference sequence). As DNA, the CDR3 is TGTGCCAGCAGCTTAGCAGGGGCTGACTACGAGCAGTACTTC. Translation gives CASSLAGADYEQYF. Full variable domain (remainder filled in from reference TRBV7-9 and TRBJ2-7): DTGVSQNPRHKITKRGQNVTFRCDPISEHNRLYWYRQTLGQGPEFLTYFQNEAQLEKSRLLSDRFSAERPKGSFSTLEIQRTEQGDSAMYLCASSLAGADYEQYFGPGTRLTVT.

The chain couples TRBV12-3 or TRBV12-4 to TRBJ2-3; TRBD2 is a possible D gene (5 bases). The CDR3 is 16 residues long. With 0 bases removed from V and 3 bases from J, the gap between germline ends came to 13 bases. Here the CDR3 reads CASSLALGSGTDTQYF. The DNA for the CDR3 is TGTGCCAGCAGTTTAGCCCTTGGGTCGGGGACAGATACGCAGTATTTT.

The V and J genes are TRBV29-1 and TRBJ2-1; 10 nucleotides agree with TRBD2. The V gene's germline CDR1 is SQVTM and CDR2 ANQGSEA. With V trimmed by 4 bases and J by 4 bases, 7 bases remained unmatched. The CDR3 runs to 15 residues. The CDR3 sequence: CSVAGTSGTYNEQFF. The CDR3 DNA sequence: TGCAGCGTTGCCGGTACTAGCGGGACTTACAATGAGCAGTTCTTC.

This clonotype was seen more than once but under ten times. The chain is built from TRBV27 and TRBJ2-1, with TRBD1 matching over 9 bases. The CDR3 sequence is 20 residues long. CDR1 MNHEY and CDR2 SMNVEV come from the germline V gene (reference sequence). The J segment lost 0 bases and the V segment lost 5 bases, leaving 17 bases of the junction unmatched. The CDR3 DNA reads as TGTGCCAGCAGTGGCCGAGGGACAGGGTACCCCGCGAGCTCCTACAATGAGCAGTTCTTC. It translates to CASSGRGTGYPASSYNEQFF.

There are a few counts of this clonotype. V gene TRBV5-1 combines with J gene TRBJ2-1, with no clear D. Germline V lookup: CDR1 SGHRS, CDR2 YFSETQ. V was shortened by 3 bases and J by 8 bases, with 9 bases between the two germline ends. This CDR3 contains 12 residues. DNA for the CDR3: TGCGCCAGCAGCTCCGTGGGCGATGAGCAGTTCTTC. Amino acid sequence: CASSSVGDEQFF.

The sample holds a few counts of this clonotype. V and J are TRBV20-1 and TRBJ2-3; TRBD2 aligns across 9 bases. From germline, CDR1 is DFQATT and CDR2 SNEGSKA (reference sequence). The length of the CDR3 is 14 residues. V shed 6 bases, J shed 4 bases, and the junction held 8 bases outside the gene matches. CDR3 coding DNA: TGCAGTGCCTTTAGCGGGAGCATGTCAGATACGCAGTATTTT. This codes for CSAFSGSMSDTQYF.

This chain links TRBV7-2 with TRBJ1-6; TRBD1 agrees at 7 bases. J lost 0 bases, V lost 4 bases, and 12 bases had no gene match. The CDR3 contains 19 residues. Germline lookup yields CDR1 SGHTA and CDR2 FQGNSA. Here the CDR3 reads CASSSHERHRGSYNSPLHF. CDR3 bases: TGTGCCAGCAGCTCCCACGAAAGACACAGGGGCTCCTATAATTCACCCCTCCACTTT. The variable domain in full, with the rest retrieved from reference TRBV7-2 and TRBJ1-6, is GAGVSQSPSNKVTEKGKDVELRCDPISGHTALYWYRQSLGQGLEFLIYFQGNSAPDKSGLPSDRFSAERTGGSVSTLTIQRTQQEDSAVYLCASSSHERHRGSYNSPLHFGNGTRLTVT.

There are a few counts of this clonotype. The chain links TRBV20-1 to TRBJ1-5; weak D call: TRBD1 (5 bases). CDR3 length equals 15 residues. Germline CDR1 is DFQATT and CDR2 is SNEGSKA (reference sequence). V was shortened by 1 base and J by 1 base, with 11 bases between the two germline ends. CDR3 nucleotides: TGCAGTGCTAGAGCCGTAGGGGACAGCAATCAGCCCCAGCATTTT. Translated, it gives CSARAVGDSNQPQHF.

In its sample, this clonotype was seen a few times. The chain recombines TRBV9 with TRBJ2-1; D is ambiguous. CDR1 SGDLS and CDR2 YYNGEE come from the germline V gene. The CDR3 runs to 15 residues. The V and J ends lost 2 bases and 4 bases respectively, with 13 bases between them. CDR3 amino acids: CASSVSGIGYNEQFF. CDR3 coding DNA: TGTGCCAGCAGCGTCTCAGGAATCGGGTACAATGAGCAGTTCTTC.

J is TRBJ2-1 and V is TRBV3-1; TRBD2 matches at 11 bases. The CDR3 consists of 16 residues. Per the germline V gene, CDR1 is LGHDT and CDR2 is YNNKEL (reference sequence). The V gene end was trimmed by 2 bases and the J gene end by 1 base; junction bases not matched to a gene: 1. For the CDR3, the DNA is TGTGCCAGCAGCCAACTAGCGGGGGGATCCTACAATGAGCAGTTCTTC. Protein product: CASSQLAGGSYNEQFF.

This clonotype came up many times. The V and J genes are TRBV28 and TRBJ2-5, with TRBD1 identical over 7 bases. J gave up 4 bases and V 6 bases, and 8 bases lay outside the gene matches. Per germline, CDR1 MDHEN and CDR2 SYDVKM. This CDR3 has 14 amino acids. This chain's CDR3 is CASSLAGGAETQYF. The CDR3 coding sequence is TGTGCCAGCAGCTTAGCAGGGGGAGCAGAGACCCAGTACTTC.

This clonotype was seen only a few times. The rearrangement links TRBV29-1 to TRBJ1-1; D is ambiguous. The CDR3 runs to 9 residues. The germline V gene encodes CDR1 SQVTM and CDR2 ANQGSEA. With 5 bases removed from V and 5 bases from J, the gap between germline ends came to 3 bases. The CDR3, as DNA: TGCAGCGTTACAACTGAAGCTTTCTTT. Translated: CSVTTEAFF.

V is TRBV5-1 and J is TRBJ2-7; D uncertain. There are 14 residues in the CDR3. The germline V and J ends were trimmed by 4 bases and 3 bases, with 14 bases remaining between them. Germline values: CDR1 SGHRS, CDR2 YFSETQ. The DNA of the CDR3 is TGCGCCAGCAGCCTGACGTTCGGGTTCTACGAGCAGTACTTC. Residues: CASSLTFGFYEQYF.

This chain joins TRBV5-1 and TRBJ2-1, with 7 bases identical to TRBD2. V lost 0 bases, J lost 5 bases, and 5 bases stayed unmatched. Germline lookup yields CDR1 SGHRS and CDR2 YFSETQ. The CDR3 length is 15 residues. The CDR3 DNA reads TGCGCCAGCAGCTTGGGGACTAGGGGAGACAATGAGCAGTTCTTC. Translating gives CASSLGTRGDNEQFF.

This clonotype appeared many times. The rearrangement links TRBV29-1 to TRBJ1-2; tentatively, D is TRBD1 (5 bases). Germline CDR1 and CDR2: SQVTM and ANQGSEA. CDR3 size: 16 residues. V lost 0 bases and J 4 bases, leaving 18 bases between the germline ends. CDR3 DNA: TGCAGCGTTGAAGACCAAAGGTGGGGGTCCCTCTATGGCTACACCTTC. Amino acids: CSVEDQRWGSLYGYTF.

This sequence joins TRBV20-1 and TRBJ1-1, with D uncertain. The CDR3 consists of 10 residues. The V and J ends lost 3 bases and 6 bases respectively, with 5 bases between them. Germline V gene sequence: CDR1 DFQATT, CDR2 SNEGSKA (reference sequence). The CDR3 protein is CSASQAEAFF. In DNA form, the CDR3 reads TGCAGTGCTAGTCAGGCTGAAGCTTTCTTT.

The chain joins TRBV27 to TRBJ2-3; 7 positions agree with TRBD1. Germline values: CDR1 MNHEY, CDR2 SMNVEV (reference sequence). This CDR3 has 15 amino acids. J lost 3 bases, V lost 0 bases, and 3 bases had no gene match. CDR3 nucleotide sequence: TGTGCCAGCAGTTTATCGAGGGGGCTGACAGATACGCAGTATTTT. Residues: CASSLSRGLTDTQYF.

This chain joins TRBV4-3 and TRBJ1-1, with D maybe TRBD1 (5 bases). The CDR3 has 14 residues. V was clipped by 1 base and J by 6 bases, with 12 bases between them. Germline CDR1 is LGHNA and CDR2 is YSLEER. The DNA of the CDR3 is TGCGCCAGCAGCCAAGGGCAGGGTTTGGCTGAAGCTTTCTTT. This encodes CASSQGQGLAEAFF.

The rearrangement joins TRBV12-5 to TRBJ2-1, with D unclear. The germline V gene has CDR1 LGHNT and CDR2 FRNRAP. The CDR3 runs 13 residues. Deletions cut 6 bases from V and 4 bases from J, with 10 bases between. Written as DNA, the CDR3 is TGTGCTAGTGGCCTCGACCGGTACAATGAGCAGTTCTTC. Translating it yields CASGLDRYNEQFF.

Only a few counts were recorded for this clonotype. The CDR3 nucleotides are TGTGCCAGCAGTTACCCCGGGGTAGCGGGAGGCACAGATACGCAGTATTTT. This gives the protein CASSYPGVAGGTDTQYF. The rearrangement uses TRBV6-5 and TRBJ2-3; 9 positions match TRBD2. CDR3 length equals 17 residues. Per germline, CDR1 MNHEY and CDR2 SVGAGI. Trimming cost V 2 bases and J 1 base; bases outside gene matches: 7.

This clonotype was recorded many times. The rearrangement uses TRBV7-8 and TRBJ1-2; no clear D gene. V was clipped by 5 bases and J by 2 bases, with 21 bases between them. This CDR3 contains 17 residues. CDR1 is SGHVS, CDR2 FQNEAQ, per germline. CDR3 sequence reads: CASSRSGIKTRNYGYTF. CDR3 bases: TGTGCCAGCAGCCGCTCGGGGATTAAAACTCGAAACTATGGCTACACCTTC. The full variable domain, rest sourced from reference TRBV7-8 and TRBJ1-2, is GAGVSQSPRYKVAKRGQDVALRCDPISGHVSLFWYQQALGQGPEFLTYFQNEAQLDKSGLPSDRFFAERPEGSVSTLKIQRTQQEDSAVYLCASSRSGIKTRNYGYTFGSGTRLTVV.

This clonotype was picked up a small number of times. V is TRBV18 and J is TRBJ2-7, with TRBD1 as a possible D gene (6 bases). Between the trimmed V and J ends, which lost 6 bases and 0 bases, there was a span of 12 bases. Germline V gene sequence: CDR1 KGHSH, CDR2 LQKENI. This CDR3 has 14 amino acids. CDR3 amino acids: CASSTLRGSYEQYF. CDR3 in DNA: TGTGCCAGCTCTACCCTCAGGGGCTCCTACGAGCAGTACTTC.

The J gene is TRBJ1-5, the V gene TRBV20-1; 11 bases agree with TRBD1. Trimming took 0 bases from V and 4 from J; bases not matched to a gene: 5. The CDR3 is 16 residues long. CDR1 and CDR2 (germline): DFQATT, SNEGSKA (reference sequence). The CDR3 sequence is CSARDGDRGINQPQHF. In DNA form, the CDR3 reads TGCAGTGCTAGAGATGGGGACAGGGGGATAAATCAGCCCCAGCATTTT.

This clonotype was found many times. The V gene is TRBV11-2, the J gene TRBJ2-7; 10 bases are shared with TRBD2. This CDR3 is 15 amino acids long. The V gene end was trimmed by 6 bases and the J gene end by 6 bases; junction bases not matched to a gene: 11. The germline gives CDR1 SGHAT, CDR2 FQNNGV. The CDR3 protein is CASSPVAGGSLEQYF. For the CDR3, the DNA is TGTGCCAGCAGTCCCGTAGCGGGAGGAAGTCTCGAGCAGTACTTC.

Ten or more counts support this clonotype. The chain is built from TRBV20-1 and TRBJ2-1; TRBD2 aligns across 8 bases. The CDR3 length is 12 residues. From germline, CDR1 is DFQATT and CDR2 SNEGSKA (reference sequence). V lost 5 bases and J lost 12; bases outside the gene matches: 9. In DNA form, the CDR3 reads TGCAGTGCTGGCGGACTAGCCCTTATGCAGTTCTTC. It translates to CSAGGLALMQFF.

This clonotype appeared many times. The CDR3 spells CASKRISPYEQYF. The CDR3 nucleotides are TGTGCCAGCAAGCGGATCAGCCCCTACGAGCAGTACTTC. The V and J genes are TRBV21-1 and TRBJ2-7; the table's D call, TRBD2, was not checked against the DNA. TRBV21-1 constitutes a pseudogene. The CDR3 is 13 amino acids.